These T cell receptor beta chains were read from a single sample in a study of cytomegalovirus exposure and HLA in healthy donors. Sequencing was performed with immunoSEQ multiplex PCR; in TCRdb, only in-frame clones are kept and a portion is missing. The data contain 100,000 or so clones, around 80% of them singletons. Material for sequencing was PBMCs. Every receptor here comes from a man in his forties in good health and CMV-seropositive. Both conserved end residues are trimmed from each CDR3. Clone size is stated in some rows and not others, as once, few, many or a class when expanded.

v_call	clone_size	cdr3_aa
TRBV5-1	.	ASSLEGGGPSYEQY
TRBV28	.	ASSSLWTVPYEQY
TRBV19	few	ASREGPLSTDTQY
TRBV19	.	ASSKDRGSPLH
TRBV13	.	ASSLSWLAGGEQY
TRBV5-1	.	ASSSLGAHPVEQY
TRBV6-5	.	ASSYGQGHTEAF
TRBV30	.	AWKLGGWQY
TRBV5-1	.	ASSLAYRGRTYGYT
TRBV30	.	AWSGDSVREQY
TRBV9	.	ASSVQGSYNEQF
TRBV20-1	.	SVKSRGYT
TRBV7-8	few	ASSLDSYGYT
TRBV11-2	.	ASSFWQNTEAF
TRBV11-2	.	ASSPGTTYEQY
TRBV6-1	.	ASSVTGDYGYT
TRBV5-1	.	ASSQGAGTEAF
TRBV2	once	ASSPGNMNTEAF
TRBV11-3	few	ASSSTGNIGTYEQY
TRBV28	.	ASSVFGEIQY
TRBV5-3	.	ASSLEQNQPQH
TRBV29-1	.	SEIRGDTQY
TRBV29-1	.	SVAPGTGSRVTYGYT
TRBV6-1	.	ASSEAPGTGLTYEQY
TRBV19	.	ASRPRGTALTGELF
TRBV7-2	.	ASSTLATSSYNEQF
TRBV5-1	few	ASSPRGGAYGYT
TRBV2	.	ASSDLQGWDTQY
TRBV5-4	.	ASSPGQGVTEAF
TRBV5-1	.	ASSLHQNTEAF
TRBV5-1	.	ASRPGSNTGELF
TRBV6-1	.	ASSGPGTSGRTGELF
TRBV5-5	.	ASSSAWDTGNTIY
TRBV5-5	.	ASSDLTHGEQY
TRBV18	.	ASSPRDPSYNEQF
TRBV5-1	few	ASSRREAGAGELF
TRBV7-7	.	ASSTGTFGDTIY
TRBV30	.	AWSTTGQINQPQH
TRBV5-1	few	ASTSGGSGRYEQY
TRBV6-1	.	ASSEEGQGIYGYT